This T cell receptor (beta chain) was captured in a study of blood T cell repertoires in COVID-19 (dated by TCRdb to 2020 to 2021). For the wider study: Samples from collaborators originated in the United States, Italy and Spain and spanned both the acute and convalescent phases of COVID-19. A freely available public database, intended as a resource for researchers studying the immune response to SARS-CoV-2, is where the repertoires were released. The dataset comprised deeply sampled blood TCRbeta repertoires from subjects exposed to, actively infected with, or recovered from COVID-19. HLA class I and class II types, where available, came from metadata supplied by the sample provider rather than from assay-based typing. Nearly every sample came with metadata listing a de-identified subject ID, COVID-19 status, age in years and sex. Samples came from the ongoing ImmuneRACE study (first 160 participants) plus 1,254 subjects from 6 global collaborators. The material from the prospective study consisted of cDNA or gDNA derived from T cells, B-cell-depleted T cells, or PBMCs.

Overall study outcomes, separate from this receptor: The amount of clinical and demographic metadata varied by source and participant and was provided uncurated.

Participants in the prospective study were enrolled through a virtual design, were aged roughly 18 to 100 years, and lived in fewer than 30 United States geographic areas. In the prospective study, participants were assigned to cohorts based on the clinical history participants reported in a screening survey and a study questionnaire. For ImmuneRACE Cohort 3, a participant was defined as recovered based on two consecutive negative NP/OP PCR tests, clearance by a healthcare professional, or resolution of symptoms. In the prospective study, mobile phlebotomists collected whole blood, serum and a nasopharyngeal or oropharyngeal swab from each participant. Participants in the prospective study had the option to provide additional blood draws and questionnaires over a 2-month period. Prospective study blood samples were shipped either frozen or at room temperature before DNA extraction. TCRbeta CDR3 regions were amplified from genomic DNA by means of the immunoSEQ Assay, a bias-controlled multiplex PCR. From the authors' description of their analysis: The number of nucleated cells in each sample was estimated by amplification of reference gene primers within the assay. To quantify the absolute abundance of each unique TCRbeta CDR3 rearrangement, sequence reads were collapsed and filtered. Productive Simpson clonality was computed per sample as the square root of Simpson's diversity index over productive rearrangements. In TCRdb, the immuneACCESS table is reduced to in-frame sequences with V and J assigned. These tables do not hold every clone; where another copy was compared, an unresolved V gene accounts for under half, and the others remain unexplained. Clone size and the V and J calls come from that table; the DNA yielded D and trimming. The table for this sample lists about 270,000 clones; around 91% of them were counted only once. The ten largest clones represent less than 2.5% of the sample.

The CDR3 measures 14 amino acids from cysteine to phenylalanine. Only the CDR3 DNA is retained, 42 bases long and in frame from the first base. The junction shows trimming of 0 bases on V and 3 bases on J, and the gene matches do not reach 2 bases of it. The germline V gene specifies SGHRS as CDR1 and YFSETQ as CDR2. A note on this clone: The antigen this receptor binds is unknown. No base quality information exists; no much larger clone differs at one position.

Here the chain combines TRBV5-1 and TRBJ1-1; 7 bases in the middle match TRBD1. This receptor was obtained from a woman aged 18-29 years who had recovered from COVID-19. The sample comprised PBMCs or T cells enriched from blood (not recorded which). This receptor carries the CDR3 CASSLVQGDTEAFF. The nucleotide sequence reads as follows: TGCGCCAGCAGCTTGGTGCAGGGGGACACTGAAGCTTTCTTT.